Below are 23 T cell receptor beta chains sequenced from a single sample in a study of response to subunit inactivated influenza vaccine. TCRdb called the RT-PCR reads again in MiXCR, with one record for every CDR3 protein. The sample holds around 710,000 distinct CDR3 sequences; approximately 15% are singletons and the top ten take around 6.5%. The sequenced sample was PBMCs from blood, obtained around two weeks before vaccination. Receptors were obtained from a man between 45 and 60 years old who received an inactivated influenza vaccine.

The chain carries TRBV9 and TRBJ2-1, with D unclear. The V end lost 2 bases, the J end lost 6 bases, and 12 bases lay between the germline ends. The CDR3 contains 14 residues. Germline CDR1 SGDLS, CDR2 YYNGEE. The CDR3 spells CASSVIQKSNEQFF. CDR3 coding DNA: TGTGCCAGCAGCGTGATACAGAAATCCAATGAGCAGTTCTTC. Supplemented by reference TRBV9 and TRBJ2-1, the full variable domain reads DSGVTQTPKHLITATGQRVTLRCSPRSGDLSVYWYQQSLDQGLQFLIQYYNGEERAKGNILERFSAQQFPDLHSELNLSSLELGDSALYFCASSVIQKSNEQFFGPGTRLTVL.

This clonotype was seen only a few times. The genes are TRBV18 and TRBJ2-7; maybe TRBD2 (6 bases). The CDR3 spans 15 residues. The V gene's germline CDR1 is KGHSH and CDR2 LQKENI. The V and J ends lost 4 bases and 0 bases respectively, with 13 bases between them. This CDR3 is CASSLGTDGSYEQYF. The CDR3 DNA sequence: TGTGCCAGCTCACTTGGGACTGATGGCTCCTACGAGCAGTACTTC.

This clonotype was observed many times. The V and J genes are TRBV4-2 and TRBJ2-3, with D unclear. The CDR3 covers 14 residues. The germline V gene has CDR1 LGHNA and CDR2 YNFKEQ. V lost 0 bases and J 0 bases, leaving 4 bases between the germline ends. CDR3 sequence reads: CASSQDGSTDTQYF. The CDR3 region has the DNA TGTGCCAGCAGCCAAGATGGAAGCACAGATACGCAGTATTTT.

This clonotype has more than one count but fewer than ten. This chain uses TRBV28 with TRBJ2-1, with D perhaps TRBD2 (5 bases). The CDR3 has 15 amino acids. The V gene's germline CDR1 is MDHEN and CDR2 SYDVKM. Trimming pared 2 bases from V and 7 bases from J, leaving 15 bases between. The CDR3 DNA reads TGTGCCAGCAGTTTAAGGCGGGTCGTATTGAATGAGCAGTTCTTC. Translation gives CASSLRRVVLNEQFF.

This clonotype occurred a few times. The chain couples TRBV29-1 to TRBJ2-7; 12 positions agree with TRBD1. J lost 5 bases, V lost 5 bases, and 16 bases had no gene match. The CDR3 runs 17 residues. Germline V gives CDR1 SQVTM, CDR2 ANQGSEA. This CDR3 is CSVSRSGQGAGTNEQYF. CDR3 sequence (DNA): TGCAGCGTTTCCAGATCGGGACAGGGGGCCGGTACCAACGAGCAGTACTTC.

The rearrangement joins TRBV9 to TRBJ2-3, with D perhaps TRBD2 (5 bases). The CDR3 consists of 15 residues. V lost 1 base and J lost 1, with 10 bases in between. Germline values: CDR1 SGDLS, CDR2 YYNGEE. The CDR3 sequence: CASSVWAGGTDTQYF. CDR3 coding DNA: TGTGCCAGCAGCGTATGGGCGGGCGGCACAGATACGCAGTATTTT.

This clonotype showed up just a few times. The chain has TRBV25-1 and TRBJ1-6, with no clear D. V lost 8 bases and J 6 bases, leaving 11 bases between the germline ends. Germline CDR1 and CDR2: MGHDK and SYGVNS. The CDR3 extends over 13 amino acids. The DNA for the CDR3 is TGTGCCAGCGGACTAGGGTCTAATTCACCCCTCCACTTT. Protein product: CASGLGSNSPLHF.

This clonotype appeared a few times. V is TRBV28 and J is TRBJ2-7; D unresolved. The germline V gene has CDR1 MDHEN and CDR2 SYDVKM. V lost 3 bases and J 6 bases, leaving 9 bases between the germline ends. The CDR3 has 12 amino acids. Here the CDR3 reads CASSLAQFEQYF. Here the CDR3 DNA reads TGTGCCAGCAGTTTGGCGCAGTTCGAGCAGTACTTC.

This clonotype was counted only a few times. This chain links TRBV10-3 with TRBJ2-1; 13 bases fit TRBD2. Germline-derived CDR1 and CDR2 are ENHRY and SYGVKD. V dropped 11 bases and J dropped 7; count of bases not matched to a gene: 11. The CDR3 sequence is 15 residues long. The DNA for the CDR3 is TGTGCCGTCTTTTCGGGACTAGCGGGATATAATGAGCAGTTCTTC. It encodes CAVFSGLAGYNEQFF.

J is TRBJ2-3 and V is TRBV4-2; TRBD2 aligns across 11 bases. V shed 0 bases and J 6 bases; nucleotides not matched to a gene: 8. Germline V gene lookup returns CDR1 LGHNA and CDR2 YNFKEQ. The CDR3 is 17 amino acids. The DNA of the CDR3 is TGTGCCAGCAGCCAAGATAGCCTAGCGGGGGGCGGGGATACGCAGTATTTT. It specifies CASSQDSLAGGGDTQYF.

The chain employs TRBV7-8 and TRBJ2-1; 8 bases map to TRBD1. CDR3 length equals 17 residues. The V and J ends lost 1 base and 10 bases, in that order; junction bases with no gene match: 15. Germline V gene lookup returns CDR1 SGHVS and CDR2 FQNEAQ. Here the CDR3 reads CASSLGSGRGQLREQFF. CDR3 sequence (DNA): TGTGCCAGCAGCTTAGGTTCGGGCAGGGGGCAATTGAGAGAGCAGTTCTTC. The complete variable domain, with remaining parts taken from reference TRBV7-8 and TRBJ2-1, reads GAGVSQSPRYKVAKRGQDVALRCDPISGHVSLFWYQQALGQGPEFLTYFQNEAQLDKSGLPSDRFFAERPEGSVSTLKIQRTQQEDSAVYLCASSLGSGRGQLREQFFGPGTRLTVL.

The chain links TRBV20-1 to TRBJ2-3; no clear D gene. The germline V gene has CDR1 DFQATT and CDR2 SNEGSKA (reference sequence). V was clipped by 3 bases and J by 4 bases, with 14 bases between them. The CDR3 is 14 amino acids. Here the CDR3 reads CSASSLRAADTQYF. Here the CDR3 DNA reads TGCAGTGCTAGTTCGCTTCGAGCTGCAGATACGCAGTATTTT.

The rearrangement uses TRBV20-1 and TRBJ2-1; D is possibly TRBD2 (5 bases). CDR1 DFQATT and CDR2 SNEGSKA come from the germline V gene (reference sequence). Trimming took 8 bases from V and 2 from J, leaving 19 bases between them. CDR3 length: 15 residues. The CDR3 loop reads CSTLDGSLTYNEQFF. DNA for the CDR3: TGCAGTACACTAGACGGGTCATTGACCTACAATGAGCAGTTCTTC.

The chain recombines TRBV2 with TRBJ1-2; D unresolved. The length of the CDR3 is 11 residues. V was trimmed by 6 bases and J by 8 bases, leaving 10 bases between them. Per germline, CDR1 SNHLY and CDR2 FYNNEI. The CDR3 DNA reads TGTGCCAGCAGGGTACTAGGGGGCTACACCTTC. Translation gives CASRVLGGYTF.

This clonotype was detected a few times. This chain uses TRBV5-1 with TRBJ2-3, with a weak D call TRBD2 (6 bases). CDR3 length: 14 amino acids. Germline CDR1 and CDR2: SGHRS and YFSETQ. Trimming stripped 5 bases from V and 1 base from J, with 11 bases between. CDR3 in amino acids: CASSSERGTDTQYF. The CDR3 DNA follows: TGCGCCAGCAGTAGCGAGCGGGGCACAGATACGCAGTATTTT.

The V gene is TRBV24-1, the J gene TRBJ2-2; D perhaps matches TRBD1 (6 bases). CDR3 length: 16 residues. The germline V gene has CDR1 KGHDR and CDR2 SFDVKD. Trimming stripped 4 bases from V and 0 bases from J, with 11 bases between. The CDR3 is CATSEPKGANTGELFF. The CDR3 coding sequence is TGTGCCACCAGTGAGCCAAAGGGGGCGAACACCGGGGAGCTGTTTTTT.

This sequence joins TRBV29-1 and TRBJ2-1; D unresolved. The CDR3 has 13 amino acids. Germline CDR1 reads SQVTM; CDR2 reads ANQGSEA. Trimming removed 3 bases at V and 7 bases at J, with 13 bases between. The CDR3 DNA sequence: TGCAGCGTTGAGAGGAGTCTTTGGAATGAGCAGTTCTTC. Encoded protein: CSVERSLWNEQFF.

J is TRBJ2-2 and V is TRBV27; tentatively, D is TRBD1 (6 bases). The CDR3 totals 15 residues. Germline V gene sequence: CDR1 MNHEY, CDR2 SMNVEV (reference sequence). Deletions cut 0 bases from V and 7 bases from J, with 12 bases between. The chain's CDR3 is CASSLSMGAGGELFF. CDR3 DNA: TGTGCCAGCAGTTTATCGATGGGGGCGGGCGGGGAGCTGTTTTTT.

This clonotype was counted only a few times. V gene TRBV18 combines with J gene TRBJ2-3; D is possibly TRBD2 (5 bases). Trimming stripped 6 bases from V and 6 bases from J, with 19 bases between. Germline CDR1 reads KGHSH; CDR2 reads LQKENI. This CDR3 has 15 amino acids. The CDR3 DNA reads as TGTGCCAGCTCCCCCGAGCGGCAGGCCAGGGATACGCAGTATTTT. Encoded protein: CASSPERQARDTQYF.

As concerns this clonotype: Given a much more abundant clone one base away, this may be a read error. The gene calls are TRBV7-9 and TRBJ2-1; D could derive from TRBD1 or TRBD2 (5 bases each). The CDR3 consists of 15 residues. In germline, CDR1 is SEHNR, CDR2 FQNEAQ (reference sequence). CDR3 sequence (DNA): TGTGCCAGCAGCGGCTCCGGGACGCCTTACAATGAGCCGTTCTTC. Residues: CASSGSGTPYNEPFF. Complete variable domain (other parts from reference TRBV7-9 and TRBJ2-1): DTGVSQNPRHKITKRGQNVTFRCDPISEHNRLYWYRQTLGQGPEFLTYFQNEAQLEKSRLLSDRFSAERPKGSFSTLEIQRTEQGDSAMYLCASSGSGTPYNEPFFGPGTRLTVL.

This rearrangement joins TRBV4-3 to TRBJ2-1, with TRBD1 identical over 8 bases. Germline values: CDR1 LGHNA, CDR2 YSLEER. J gave up 5 bases and V 3 bases, and 6 bases lay outside the gene matches. This CDR3 spans 15 amino acids. CDR3 nucleotide sequence: TGCGCCAGCAGCCAGGACAGGGTTTCCAACAATGAGCAGTTCTTC. This translates into CASSQDRVSNNEQFF.

This rearrangement joins TRBV28 to TRBJ2-7; D is uncertain. Germline-derived CDR1 and CDR2 are MDHEN and SYDVKM. This CDR3 is 13 amino acids long. Trimming stripped 5 bases from V and 3 bases from J, with 11 bases between. CDR3 sequence: CASSTPYIYEQYF. For the CDR3, the DNA is TGTGCCAGCAGTACCCCTTATATCTACGAGCAGTACTTC.

This clonotype was found a few times. This sequence joins TRBV29-1 and TRBJ2-5; perhaps TRBD1 as D (5 bases). The germline CDR1 and CDR2 sequences are SQVTM and ANQGSEA. The CDR3 is 13 residues long. The V end was cut by 4 bases, the J end by 5 bases, with 14 bases between. The DNA for the CDR3 is TGCAGCGTTGTAGGGGTGAGCTGGGAGACCCAGTACTTC. It codes for CSVVGVSWETQYF.